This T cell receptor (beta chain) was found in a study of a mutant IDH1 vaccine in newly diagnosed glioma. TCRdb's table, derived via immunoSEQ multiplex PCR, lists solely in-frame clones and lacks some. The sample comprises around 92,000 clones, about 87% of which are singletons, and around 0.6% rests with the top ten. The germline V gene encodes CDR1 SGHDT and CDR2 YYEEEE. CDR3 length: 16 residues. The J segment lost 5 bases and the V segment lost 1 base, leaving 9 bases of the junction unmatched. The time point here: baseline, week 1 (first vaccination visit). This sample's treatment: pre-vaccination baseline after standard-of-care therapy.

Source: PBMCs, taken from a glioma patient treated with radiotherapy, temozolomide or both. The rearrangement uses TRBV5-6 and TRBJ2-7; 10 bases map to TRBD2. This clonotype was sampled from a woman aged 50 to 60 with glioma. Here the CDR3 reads CASSLLLAGAGHEQYF. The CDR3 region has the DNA TGTGCCAGCAGCTTGTTGCTAGCGGGAGCGGGCCACGAGCAGTACTTC.